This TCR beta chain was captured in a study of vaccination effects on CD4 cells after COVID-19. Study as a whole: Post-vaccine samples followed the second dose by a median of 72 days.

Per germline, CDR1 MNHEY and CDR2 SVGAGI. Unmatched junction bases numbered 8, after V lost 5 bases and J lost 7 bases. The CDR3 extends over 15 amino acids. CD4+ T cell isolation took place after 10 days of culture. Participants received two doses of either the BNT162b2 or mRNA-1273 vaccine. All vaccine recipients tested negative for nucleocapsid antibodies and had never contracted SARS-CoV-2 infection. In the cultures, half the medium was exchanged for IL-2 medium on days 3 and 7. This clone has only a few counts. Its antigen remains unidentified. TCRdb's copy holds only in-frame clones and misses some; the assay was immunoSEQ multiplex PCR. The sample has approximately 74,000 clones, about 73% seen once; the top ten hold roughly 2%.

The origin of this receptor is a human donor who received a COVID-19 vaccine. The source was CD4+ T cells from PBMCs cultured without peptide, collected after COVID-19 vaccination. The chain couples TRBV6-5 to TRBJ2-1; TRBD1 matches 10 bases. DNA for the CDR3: TGTGCCAGCAGTACCCGGGACAGGGGAAGGAATGAGCAGTTCTTC. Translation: CASSTRDRGRNEQFF.